The table lists the clone carrying this TCR beta chain with many counts. Its target is not known. These data are taken from a study of T cells in Graves' hyperthyroidism and ophthalmopathy. General study results and limits: In the analysis, a 13 V-J model separated ophthalmopathy from stable hyperthyroidism.

PBMCs were collected from an approximately 9.4 ml volume of fresh peripheral blood. Template material for amplifying TCR beta CDR3 regions consisted of RNA transcripts. The HTBI primer set drove a first-round RT-PCR of the TCR CDR3. TCRdb analysed the multiplex PCR reads with MiXCR anew, one entry per CDR3 protein. Of about half a million distinct CDR3 sequences in the sample, roughly 20% were seen once. The germline V and J ends were trimmed by 5 bases and 6 bases, with 10 bases remaining between them. CDR3 length equals 13 residues. The clonotype originates from a man between 18 and 35 years old with Graves' hyperthyroidism. Sequencing input: blood. The V call is TRBV12-3 or TRBV12-4, the J call TRBJ2-2, with D perhaps TRBD2 (5 bases). CDR3 bases: TGTGCCAGCAGTACCCACGGGGCCGGGGAGCTGTTTTTT. It codes for CASSTHGAGELFF.